This T cell receptor (beta chain) was identified in a study of blood T cell repertoires in COVID-19. Study-level information: T cells, B-cell-depleted T cells, or PBMCs supplied cDNA or gDNA.

The data were produced by immunoSEQ multiplex PCR, yet TCRdb's version contains in-frame clones alone and is incomplete. The top ten hold 7.7% of the sample, which has 100,000 to 150,000 clones, about nine tenths seen once. The CDR3 loop spans 13 amino acids. Germline trimming cut 7 bases from V and 0 bases from J; bases unmatched to any gene: 2. Germline values: CDR1 SQVTM, CDR2 ANQGSEA. The receptor comes from a human donor in a cohort sampled during active COVID-19. The V gene is TRBV29-1, the J gene TRBJ2-7, with TRBD1 identical over 11 bases. Sequences were obtained from peripheral blood. CDR3 sequence: CSAGQGASYEQYF. The CDR3 nucleotides read TGCAGCGCTGGACAGGGGGCCTCCTACGAGCAGTACTTC.